These T cell receptor beta chains were read from a single sample in a study of response to subunit inactivated influenza vaccine. TCRdb re-analysed the RT-PCR reads in MiXCR, keeping a single row per CDR3 protein. The sample contains 550,000 to 800,000 distinct CDR3 sequences, approximately 15% of which appear only once. Here the sequenced sample was PBMCs from blood, taken 14 days before vaccination. The source of these receptors is a man between 50 and 59 years old who received an inactivated influenza vaccine. Both conserved end residues are part of each CDR3. Fields, in order: J gene, D gene, V gene, clone size, CDR3 protein, CDR3 DNA. A D gene is named only where the DNA matches it firmly. Size tells how often a clone was seen (once, few, many) or the class of an expanded clone, and some rows leave it out.

J gene: TRBJ2-5; D gene: -; V gene: TRBV11-2; clone size: -; CDR3 protein: CASRSDWRETQYF; CDR3 DNA: TGTGCCAGCAGATCAGACTGGAGGGAGACCCAGTACTTC
J gene: TRBJ2-2; D gene: TRBD2; V gene: TRBV11-2; clone size: -; CDR3 protein: CASSLDPSGSAFGELFF; CDR3 DNA: TGTGCCAGCAGCTTAGATCCTAGCGGGAGCGCATTCGGGGAGCTGTTTTTT
J gene: TRBJ2-1; D gene: TRBD2; V gene: TRBV2; clone size: many; CDR3 protein: CATPRSAGGGNEQFF; CDR3 DNA: TGTGCCACGCCCAGATCAGCGGGAGGAGGCAATGAGCAGTTCTTC
J gene: TRBJ1-1; D gene: -; V gene: TRBV12-3/TRBV12-4; clone size: few; CDR3 protein: CASSLGSGPMNTEAFF; CDR3 DNA: TGTGCCAGCAGTTTAGGGTCCGGGCCCATGAACACTGAAGCTTTCTTT
J gene: TRBJ1-2; D gene: -; V gene: TRBV20-1; clone size: few; CDR3 protein: CSAPAGKSLYGYTF; CDR3 DNA: TGCAGTGCTCCTGCTGGGAAGTCGCTTTATGGCTACACCTTC
J gene: TRBJ1-3; D gene: -; V gene: TRBV7-2; clone size: -; CDR3 protein: CASSFTGNSGNTIYF; CDR3 DNA: TGTGCCAGCAGCTTTACAGGGAACTCTGGAAACACCATATATTTT
J gene: TRBJ2-6; D gene: -; V gene: TRBV28; clone size: few; CDR3 protein: CASSLLRGTSFFGANVLTF; CDR3 DNA: TGTGCCAGCAGTTTGCTCCGGGGGACTTCATTCTTTGGGGCCAACGTCCTGACTTTC
J gene: TRBJ2-2; D gene: TRBD2; V gene: TRBV4-2; clone size: -; CDR3 protein: CASSHSSGSTGELFF; CDR3 DNA: TGTGCCAGCAGCCACTCTAGCGGGTCCACCGGGGAGCTGTTTTTT
J gene: TRBJ2-4; D gene: -; V gene: TRBV5-8; clone size: few; CDR3 protein: CASSVDRTAKNIQYF; CDR3 DNA: TGTGCCAGCAGCGTTGACAGGACTGCCAAAAACATTCAGTACTTC
J gene: TRBJ1-2; D gene: -; V gene: TRBV7-2; clone size: -; CDR3 protein: CASSPRQENYGYTF; CDR3 DNA: TGTGCCAGCAGCCCGCGACAGGAAAACTATGGCTACACCTTC
J gene: TRBJ2-1; D gene: TRBD2; V gene: TRBV20-1; clone size: -; CDR3 protein: CSAIGGTSGYNEQFF; CDR3 DNA: TGCAGTGCTATAGGGGGGACTAGCGGGTACAATGAGCAGTTCTTC
J gene: TRBJ2-1; D gene: -; V gene: TRBV27; clone size: many; CDR3 protein: CASSFGELNYNEQFF; CDR3 DNA: TGTGCCAGCAGTTTTGGGGAACTAAATTACAATGAGCAGTTCTTC
J gene: TRBJ2-7; D gene: -; V gene: TRBV6-2/TRBV6-3; clone size: -; CDR3 protein: CASSYPPRTYEQYF; CDR3 DNA: TGTGCCAGCAGTTACCCCCCCAGGACCTACGAGCAGTACTTC
J gene: TRBJ2-1; D gene: -; V gene: TRBV6-1; clone size: -; CDR3 protein: CASSQTGRNEQFF; CDR3 DNA: TGTGCCAGCAGCCAAACGGGGCGGAATGAGCAGTTCTTC
J gene: TRBJ2-1; D gene: TRBD1; V gene: TRBV4-3; clone size: many; CDR3 protein: CASSQDDRGLGDEQFF; CDR3 DNA: TGCGCCAGCAGCCAAGATGACAGGGGGCTTGGGGATGAGCAGTTCTTC
J gene: TRBJ1-2; D gene: -; V gene: TRBV4-2; clone size: many; CDR3 protein: CASSQESGGDYGYTF; CDR3 DNA: TGTGCCAGCAGCCAAGAGAGTGGGGGCGACTATGGCTACACCTTC
J gene: TRBJ1-1; D gene: -; V gene: TRBV6-2/TRBV6-3; clone size: -; CDR3 protein: CASSYSSGGRKNTEAFF; CDR3 DNA: TGTGCCAGCAGTTACTCGTCGGGGGGCAGGAAGAACACTGAAGCTTTCTTT
J gene: TRBJ2-3; D gene: -; V gene: TRBV5-1; clone size: -; CDR3 protein: CASSSTGTSRVSTDTQYF; CDR3 DNA: TGCGCCAGCAGCTCAACTGGGACCTCTCGTGTTAGCACAGATACGCAGTATTTT
J gene: TRBJ2-1; D gene: TRBD2; V gene: TRBV5-1; clone size: few; CDR3 protein: CASSITSGGRYNEQFF; CDR3 DNA: TGCGCCAGCAGCATAACTAGCGGGGGCAGGTACAATGAGCAGTTCTTC
J gene: TRBJ2-1; D gene: -; V gene: TRBV27; clone size: few; CDR3 protein: CASSSLAREQFF; CDR3 DNA: TGTGCCAGCAGTTCCCTAGCGCGCGAGCAGTTCTTC
J gene: TRBJ1-1; D gene: -; V gene: TRBV27; clone size: -; CDR3 protein: CASSAARGRNTEAFF; CDR3 DNA: TGTGCCAGCAGTGCGGCGAGAGGCCGTAACACTGAAGCTTTCTTT
J gene: TRBJ2-1; D gene: -; V gene: TRBV24-1; clone size: many; CDR3 protein: CATSDPWSYNEQFF; CDR3 DNA: TGTGCCACCAGTGATCCTTGGTCCTACAATGAGCAGTTCTTC
J gene: TRBJ2-5; D gene: TRBD2; V gene: TRBV20-1; clone size: -; CDR3 protein: CSARSGTSGATETQYF; CDR3 DNA: TGCAGTGCTAGATCCGGGACTAGCGGAGCCACGGAGACCCAGTACTTC
J gene: TRBJ2-4; D gene: TRBD1; V gene: TRBV11-2; clone size: few; CDR3 protein: CASSRHRGENIQYF; CDR3 DNA: TGTGCCAGCAGTCGCCACAGGGGGGAAAACATTCAGTACTTC
J gene: TRBJ2-2; D gene: -; V gene: TRBV3-1; clone size: few; CDR3 protein: CASSQRATNTGELFF; CDR3 DNA: TGTGCCAGCAGCCAGCGGGCTACGAACACCGGGGAGCTGTTTTTT
J gene: TRBJ2-3; D gene: -; V gene: TRBV11-2; clone size: few; CDR3 protein: CASSFIVADTQYF; CDR3 DNA: TGTGCCAGCAGCTTCATTGTGGCAGATACGCAGTATTTT
J gene: TRBJ2-5; D gene: TRBD2; V gene: TRBV7-8; clone size: -; CDR3 protein: CASTAGGGQETQYF; CDR3 DNA: TGTGCCAGCACCGCGGGGGGAGGCCAAGAGACCCAGTACTTC
J gene: TRBJ1-1; D gene: TRBD1; V gene: TRBV20-1; clone size: few; CDR3 protein: CSAPGTGDTEAFF; CDR3 DNA: TGCAGTGCCCCCGGGACAGGGGACACTGAAGCTTTCTTT
J gene: TRBJ2-1; D gene: -; V gene: TRBV29-1; clone size: few; CDR3 protein: CSVEGRAGYNEQFF; CDR3 DNA: TGCAGCGTTGAAGGGAGGGCCGGGTACAATGAGCAGTTCTTC